This TCR beta chain originates from a study of blood T cells in healthy people across ages. There are 14 residues in the CDR3. Trimming removed 9 bases at V and 1 base at J, with 15 bases between. Germline V lookup: CDR1 MGHDK, CDR2 SYGVNS. Next came a second PCR, run for 7 to 11 cycles, which used a sample-barcoded 5' primer along with a J-beta primer mix. TCRdb ran MiXCR on the 5' RACE reads and lists one entry per CDR3 protein. The repertoire includes about 720,000 distinct CDR3 sequences, 20% to 30% of them detected once, and approximately 3.7% sits in the top ten. This clonotype came up a few times. The sample also formed part of further work on T cells of mothers and their children.

Sequencing input: blood. This clonotype was sampled from a boy under 18 in good health. The chain employs TRBV25-1 and TRBJ2-5; tentative D call: TRBD2 (6 bases). The CDR3 coding sequence is TGTGCCAGTGATGGGGGGAGTACCCAAGAGACCCAGTACTTC. Protein sequence: CASDGGSTQETQYF.